These 30 T cell receptor beta chains were sequenced from one sample in a study of blood T cell repertoires in COVID-19. The repertoire was sequenced with immunoSEQ multiplex PCR; TCRdb's copy has only in-frame clones and lacks some. The repertoire consists of about 69,000 clones, with around three quarters occurring once and the leading ten covering more than 15%. The sequenced sample was peripheral blood. These receptors were taken from a man in his sixties with acute or convalescent COVID-19.

This clone came up once. The chain joins TRBV3-1 (or the pseudogene TRBV3-2) to TRBJ1-1; TRBD1 matches at 10 bases. Germline trimming cut 5 bases from V and 9 bases from J; bases unmatched to any gene: 6. The V gene's germline CDR1 is LGHDT and CDR2 YNNKEL (reference sequence). The CDR3 length is 13 residues. Written as DNA, the CDR3 is TGTGCCAGCAGCGTGACAGGGGGCGTGAAAGCTTTCTTT. This codes for CASSVTGGVKAFF.

The chain recombines TRBV19 with TRBJ2-6; 12 positions match TRBD1. Losses at the gene ends were 4 bases for V and 1 base for J; bases not matched to a gene: 2. The CDR3 is made up of 17 amino acids. Germline V gene lookup returns CDR1 LNHDA and CDR2 SQIVND (reference sequence). The DNA for the CDR3 is TGTGCCAGTAGTACGGGACAGGGGGCGTCTGGGGCCAACGTCCTGACTTTC. Amino acids: CASSTGQGASGANVLTF. Based on the CDR3 plus reference TRBV19 and TRBJ2-6, the full variable domain is DGGITQSPKYLFRKEGQNVTLSCEQNLNHDAMYWYRQDPGQGLRLIYYSQIVNDFQKGDIAEGYSVSREKKESFPLTVTSAQKNPTAFYLCASSTGQGASGANVLTFGAGSRLTVL.

The chain is built from TRBV27 and TRBJ1-5, with D possibly matching TRBD1 (5 bases). Looked up from germline, CDR1 is MNHEY and CDR2 is SMNVEV (reference sequence). This CDR3 has 16 amino acids. V lost 4 bases to trimming and J lost 2 bases, with 15 bases between them. The CDR3 loop is CASSSPGGRGNQPQHF. The DNA for the CDR3 is TGTGCCAGCAGTTCCCCGGGGGGTAGGGGCAATCAGCCCCAGCATTTT.

The chain joins TRBV4-1 to TRBJ1-1; D not certain. Trimming took 1 base from V and 5 from J, leaving 8 bases between them. Germline V lookup: CDR1 MGHRA, CDR2 YSYEKL. The CDR3 is made up of 13 amino acids. The CDR3 bases are TGCGCCAGCAGCCAAGTCTTCGAGACTGAAGCTTTCTTT. This encodes CASSQVFETEAFF.

The chain links TRBV15 to TRBJ1-2; D unresolved. Germline values: CDR1 LNHNV, CDR2 YYDKDF (reference sequence). Trimming removed 3 bases at V and 7 bases at J, with 18 bases between. The CDR3 is 15 residues long. CDR3 amino acids: CATSSGPSLGSGYTF. The CDR3 region has the DNA TGTGCCACCAGCAGTGGCCCCAGTCTTGGGAGTGGCTACACCTTC.

This clone turned up a few times. V usage is TRBV2 and J usage is TRBJ1-1; D remains ambiguous. Germline loops: CDR1 SNHLY, CDR2 FYNNEI. CDR3 size: 12 residues. V gave up 7 bases and J gave up 1 base, with 7 bases separating them. CDR3 in amino acids: CASKEANTEAFF. The CDR3 region has the DNA TGTGCCAGCAAGGAGGCGAACACTGAAGCTTTCTTT.

The J gene is TRBJ2-5, the V gene TRBV29-1, with 9 bases lining up with TRBD1. CDR1 and CDR2 (germline): SQVTM, ANQGSEA. The CDR3 is made up of 14 amino acids. V shed 7 bases and J 4 bases; nucleotides not matched to a gene: 10. The CDR3: CSAHTGQGGETQYF. CDR3 sequence (DNA): TGCAGCGCGCACACGGGACAGGGTGGAGAGACCCAGTACTTC.

This chain links TRBV29-1 with TRBJ1-1; 8 bases agree with TRBD1. CDR1 and CDR2 (germline): SQVTM, ANQGSEA. V lost 8 bases to trimming and J lost 11 bases; unmatched junction nucleotides: 13. CDR3 length equals 12 residues. For the CDR3, the DNA is TGCAGCTTAACCGGGACAGGAGAAGGGGCTTTCTTT. Its translation is CSLTGTGEGAFF.

The rearrangement links TRBV9 to TRBJ1-5; no reliable D call. The CDR3 totals 15 residues. The germline V gene encodes CDR1 SGDLS and CDR2 YYNGEE. Trimming removed 0 bases at V and 1 base at J, with 8 bases between. This CDR3 reads CASSVGDTSNQPQHF. CDR3 DNA: TGTGCCAGCAGCGTAGGTGACACAAGCAATCAGCCCCAGCATTTT. Full variable domain (remainder filled in from reference TRBV9 and TRBJ1-5): DSGVTQTPKHLITATGQRVTLRCSPRSGDLSVYWYQQSLDQGLQFLIQYYNGEERAKGNILERFSAQQFPDLHSELNLSSLELGDSALYFCASSVGDTSNQPQHFGDGTRLSIL.

The chain carries TRBV7-6 and TRBJ2-2; possible D gene TRBD1, 6 bases. V dropped 3 bases and J dropped 4 bases, with 15 bases sitting between them. The CDR3 has 16 amino acids. Germline-derived CDR1 and CDR2 are SGHVS and FNYEAQ. The CDR3 sequence is CASSFFLTGLTGELFF. In nucleotides, the CDR3 is TGTGCCAGCAGCTTTTTCCTAACAGGGCTCACCGGGGAGCTGTTTTTT.

V and J are TRBV5-1 and TRBJ2-5; 11 bases agree with TRBD2. V lost 1 base and J lost 3; bases outside the gene matches: 8. The CDR3 runs to 17 residues. Germline-derived CDR1 and CDR2 are SGHRS and YFSETQ. The CDR3 loop reads CASSLLPGTSGEETQYF. CDR3 sequence (DNA): TGCGCCAGCAGCTTGCTGCCCGGGACTAGCGGTGAAGAGACCCAGTACTTC.

The chain's CDR3 is CASSQAGTASYEQYF. The CDR3, as DNA: TGCGCCAGCAGCCAAGCCGGGACAGCCTCCTACGAGCAGTACTTC. The genes are TRBV4-1 and TRBJ2-7; 7 bases align to TRBD1. CDR1 and CDR2 (germline): MGHRA, YSYEKL. V was clipped by 1 base and J by 0 bases; unmatched bases: 3. There are 15 residues in the CDR3.

The rearrangement links TRBV7-9 to TRBJ1-2; D is possibly TRBD1 (6 bases). This CDR3 has 15 residues. Trimming removed 0 bases at V and 1 base at J, with 9 bases between. Germline lookup yields CDR1 SEHNR and CDR2 FQNEAQ (reference sequence). The CDR3 nucleotides are TGTGCCAGCAGCTTAGCGGACAGAATTAACTATGGCTACACCTTC. Translation: CASSLADRINYGYTF.

This clone rates as medium-sized. The chain uses TRBV5-1 and TRBJ1-2, with no clear D. V was clipped by 4 bases and J by 4 bases, with 11 bases between them. The CDR3 sequence is 13 residues long. Germline V gene lookup returns CDR1 SGHRS and CDR2 YFSETQ. The CDR3 nucleotides read TGCGCCAGCAGCGGCCTCTCGTCCTATGGCTACACCTTC. This sequence encodes CASSGLSSYGYTF.

The chain employs TRBV5-8 and TRBJ1-2; no definite D call. V was cut by 4 bases and J by 0 bases, with 4 bases left in between. This CDR3 spans 12 amino acids. Germline-derived CDR1 and CDR2 are SGHTS and YDEGEE. The CDR3 reads CASSPANYGYTF. In DNA, the CDR3 is TGTGCCAGCAGCCCAGCTAACTATGGCTACACCTTC.

This clone was seen once. V is TRBV9 and J is TRBJ2-4; weak D call: TRBD1 (6 bases). The CDR3 contains 15 residues. Germline values: CDR1 SGDLS, CDR2 YYNGEE. The V and J ends lost 7 bases and 4 bases respectively, with 18 bases between them. The CDR3 reads CASSGDTGSKNIQYF. CDR3 DNA: TGTGCCAGCTCCGGAGACACAGGGTCGAAAAACATTCAGTACTTC.

This chain connects TRBV11-2 to TRBJ1-5; D is unclear. This CDR3 region has 13 residues. Germline values: CDR1 SGHAT, CDR2 FQNNGV. With 4 bases removed from V and 3 bases from J, the gap between germline ends came to 7 bases. CDR3 sequence (DNA): TGTGCCAGCAGCTCCGACAACAATCAGCCCCAGCATTTT. Translation: CASSSDNNQPQHF. Complete variable domain (other parts from reference TRBV11-2 and TRBJ1-5): EAGVAQSPRYKIIEKRQSVAFWCNPISGHATLYWYQQILGQGPKLLIQFQNNGVVDDSQLPKDRFSAERLKGVDSTLKIQPAKLEDSAVYLCASSSDNNQPQHFGDGTRLSIL.

The V and J genes are TRBV5-4 and TRBJ2-7, with D uncertain. The germline V gene encodes CDR1 SGHNT and CDR2 YYREEE (reference sequence). V lost 4 bases and J 5 bases, leaving 16 bases between the germline ends. This CDR3 comprises 14 residues. CDR3 in DNA: TGTGCCAGCAGCCCAGAATGGTCCAGGAACGAGCAGTACTTC. As protein: CASSPEWSRNEQYF.

The chain uses TRBV6-2 or TRBV6-3 and TRBJ2-7; a weak D match, TRBD1 (5 bases). The CDR3 loop spans 13 amino acids. V was clipped by 5 bases and J by 1 base, with 9 bases between them. Germline values: CDR1 MNHEY, CDR2 SVGEGT. The CDR3 nucleotides are TGTGCCAGCAGTAAAACAGGATCCTACGAGCAGTACTTC. Its translation: CASSKTGSYEQYF.

The chain is built from TRBV19 and TRBJ1-5; D is unresolved. The CDR3 covers 14 residues. Germline V gene data show CDR1 as LNHDA and CDR2 as SQIVND (reference sequence). Trimming cost V 2 bases and J 0 bases, with 5 bases left between them. Here the CDR3 reads CASSISNSNQPQHF. The CDR3 DNA reads TGTGCCAGTAGTATATCTAATAGCAATCAGCCCCAGCATTTT.

The chain uses TRBV4-3 and TRBJ2-1; a possible D gene is TRBD1 (6 bases). Trimming shortened V by 0 bases and J by 8 bases, and 11 bases separated the two germline ends. The CDR3 is 14 amino acids. The germline gives CDR1 LGHNA, CDR2 YSLEER. CDR3 sequence: CASSQDGTYDEQFF. CDR3 DNA: TGCGCCAGCAGCCAAGATGGGACATACGATGAGCAGTTCTTC.

The V and J genes are TRBV6-6 and TRBJ1-1; TRBD1 is a possible D gene (5 bases). The CDR3 extends over 13 amino acids. Per the germline V gene, CDR1 is MNHNY and CDR2 is SVGAGI (reference sequence). V lost 2 bases, J lost 6 bases, and 10 bases lay in between. The CDR3 DNA follows: TGTGCCAGCAGTTACGGTCAGGGTGCTGAAGCTTTCTTT. Translation gives CASSYGQGAEAFF.

The chain links TRBV5-1 to TRBJ2-1, with 11 bases fitting TRBD2. Germline lookup yields CDR1 SGHRS and CDR2 YFSETQ. After removal of 0 bases from V and 9 bases from J, the junction contained 8 bases not matched to a gene. This CDR3 spans 16 amino acids. CDR3 protein: CASSLAGVAGGLEQFF. The CDR3 DNA reads TGCGCCAGCAGCTTGGCCGGGGTAGCGGGGGGGCTTGAGCAGTTCTTC.

CDR3 loop: CASSQPGQGNNEQFF. The DNA for the CDR3 is TGCGCCAGCAGCCAACCGGGACAGGGTAACAATGAGCAGTTCTTC. V usage is TRBV4-3 and J usage is TRBJ2-1, with TRBD1 matching 9 bases. The V gene's germline CDR1 is LGHNA and CDR2 YSLEER. This CDR3 is built from 15 residues. Trimming took 2 bases from V and 5 from J; bases not matched to a gene: 4.

The genes are TRBV9 and TRBJ2-1; 8 bases are shared with TRBD2. Germline loops: CDR1 SGDLS, CDR2 YYNGEE. The length of the CDR3 is 14 residues. Trimming removed 0 bases from V and 6 bases from J; junction bases left unmatched: 2. As DNA, the CDR3 is TGTGCCAGCAGCGTAGTTAGCGGGGCCAATGAGCAGTTCTTC. As protein: CASSVVSGANEQFF.

This chain connects TRBV6-5 to TRBJ2-7, with TRBD1 matching 7 bases. The CDR3 consists of 15 residues. Trimming cost V 0 bases and J 6 bases; bases outside gene matches: 8. Germline CDR1 and CDR2: MNHEY and SVGAGI. CDR3: CASSYSGDSEGEQYF. The CDR3 DNA reads TGTGCCAGCAGTTACTCGGGGGACAGCGAAGGCGAGCAGTACTTC.

The V gene is TRBV4-3, the J gene TRBJ2-7; the D is unclear. Germline CDR1 LGHNA, CDR2 YSLEER. V shed 3 bases and J shed 6 bases, with 3 bases lying between them. The CDR3 consists of 10 residues. CDR3 loop: CASSHCEQYF. CDR3 DNA sequence: TGCGCCAGCAGCCACTGCGAGCAGTACTTC.

This sequence joins TRBV30 and TRBJ1-4, with D tentatively TRBD1 (6 bases). V lost 1 base and J 7 bases, leaving 13 bases between the germline ends. The CDR3 is 14 amino acids. In germline, CDR1 is GTSNPN, CDR2 SVGIG (reference sequence). CDR3: CAWSEGQGLEKLFF. CDR3 nucleotide sequence: TGTGCCTGGAGTGAGGGGCAGGGGCTTGAAAAACTGTTTTTT.

V and J are TRBV5-8 and TRBJ2-5; 7 bases map to TRBD1. V dropped 1 base and J dropped 5; count of bases not matched to a gene: 5. Germline CDR1 SGHTS, CDR2 YDEGEE. The CDR3 runs to 14 residues. CDR3 in amino acids: CASSLTGAGETQYF. The CDR3 coding sequence is TGTGCCAGCAGCTTGACAGGGGCAGGGGAGACCCAGTACTTC.

The chain carries TRBV4-3 and TRBJ1-1; 7 bases line up with TRBD1. V dropped 0 bases and J dropped 0; count of bases not matched to a gene: 10. The V gene's germline CDR1 is LGHNA and CDR2 YSLEER. CDR3 length: 18 amino acids. DNA of the CDR3: TGCGCCAGCAGCCAAGACCTCACGAGGGGGCGAGTGAACACTGAAGCTTTCTTT. Translation: CASSQDLTRGRVNTEAFF.